The following is a TCR beta chain sequence with its context. Patients at the Seattle site were enrolled during active infection and followed longitudinally. Per the original methods: Amplification of reference gene primers was used by the study to estimate nucleated cell counts. Clones were read by immunoSEQ multiplex PCR, and TCRdb kept only the in-frame ones, dropping some. From that table come the V and J calls and clone size; the DNA was used to work out D and trimming. This table has about 69,000 clones, under 85% appearing once. The data were obtained in a study of blood T cell repertoires in COVID-19. Study in general: Acute-phase and convalescent COVID-19 samples originated in the United States, Italy and Spain. Nucleic acid was either cDNA or gDNA, and it came from T cells, B-cell-depleted T cells, or PBMCs.

The source material was peripheral blood. The sequence was obtained from a man aged 50-60 years with COVID-19, enrolled during active disease.

CDR3 amino acids: CASASGGLYEQYF. CDR3 nucleotide sequence: TGTGCCAGCGCGAGCGGAGGATTGTACGAGCAGTACTTC. The chain links TRBV25-1 to TRBJ2-7; D may be TRBD2 (5 bases). Germline V gives CDR1 MGHDK, CDR2 SYGVNS. V was trimmed by 8 bases and J by 4 bases, leaving 15 bases between them. CDR3 length: 13 residues.